The clone carrying this T cell receptor (beta chain) appeared a few times. It was with unique molecular identifiers that the TCRbeta library was prepared. TCRdb fed the PCR reads into MiXCR, producing one record per CDR3 protein. Of a few hundred thousand distinct CDR3 sequences listed, over 20% were seen once; the top ten hold approximately 3.8%. The data stem from a study of T-cell reconstitution after alpha-beta-depleted transplantation in children. The CDR3 covers 13 residues. Germline V gene sequence: CDR1 MDHEN, CDR2 SYDVKM. Trimming cost V 6 bases and J 7 bases, with 13 bases left between them.

The V call is TRBV28, the J call TRBJ1-5; possibly TRBD1 for D (5 bases). The receptor comes from a human donor who donated a stem cell graft to a child with acute myeloid leukemia. The sequences come from PBMCs from the stem cell graft donor, collected from the stem cell graft. The DNA for the CDR3 is TGTGCCAGCAGCGTAGGGGATAGGCAGCCCCAGCATTTT. It translates to CASSVGDRQPQHF.